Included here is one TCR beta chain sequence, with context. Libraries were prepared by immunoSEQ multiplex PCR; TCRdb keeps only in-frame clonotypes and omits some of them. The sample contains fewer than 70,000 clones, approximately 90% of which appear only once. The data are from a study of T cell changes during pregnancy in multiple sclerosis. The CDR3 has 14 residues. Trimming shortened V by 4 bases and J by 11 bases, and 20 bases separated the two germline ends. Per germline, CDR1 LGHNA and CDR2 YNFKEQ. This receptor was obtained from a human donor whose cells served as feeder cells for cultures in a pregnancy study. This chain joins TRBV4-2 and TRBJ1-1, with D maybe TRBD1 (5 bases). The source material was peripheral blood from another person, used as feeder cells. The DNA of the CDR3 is TGTGCCAGCAGCCTTGGGGATATCGGGGCCGGGGCTTTCTTT. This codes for CASSLGDIGAGAFF.